Each of the 26 T cell receptor beta chains below was sequenced from the same sample in a study of T cells in tuberculosis (dated by TCRdb to 2017 to 2018). Sample time point, as interpreted from the label and publication: new active TB diagnosis, blood taken before or within 7 days of starting treatment. Library generation was performed with the immunoSEQ multiplex PCR assay. TCRdb took over this immuneACCESS table, retaining in-frame rearrangements with V and J assigned. Such tables are incomplete; in checked studies, under half of the missing clones stem from an unresolved V gene, and the remainder is unexplained. This sample lists 30,000 to 35,000 clones; about 90% were detected once. Around 7% of the sample is held by the ten biggest clonotypes. Sequences were derived from PBMCs, sampled at tuberculosis diagnosis. These receptors all come from an adult with tuberculosis. Some clones in this sample may be carry-over from other donors' samples.

The rearrangement links TRBV6-4 to TRBJ1-1; no reliable D call. The CDR3 loop spans 13 amino acids. The germline V and J ends were trimmed by 2 bases and 3 bases, with 7 bases remaining between them. Germline loops: CDR1 MRHNA, CDR2 SNTAGT. This chain's CDR3 is CASSDLPDTEAFF. DNA of the CDR3: TGTGCCAGCAGTGACCTGCCAGACACTGAAGCTTTCTTT.

The chain combines TRBV5-5 with TRBJ1-2; D unclear. The CDR3 spans 15 residues. V dropped 0 bases and J dropped 4 bases, with 13 bases sitting between them. Germline V CDR1 and CDR2: SGHKS, YYEKEE (reference sequence). The CDR3 DNA is TGTGCCAGCAGCTTGGTGGCAGACTTTCGCTATGGCTACACCTTC. It is translated as CASSLVADFRYGYTF.

The V gene is TRBV11-3, the J gene TRBJ2-6, with a possible D match to TRBD2 (5 bases). Between the trimmed V and J ends, which lost 5 bases and 2 bases, there was a span of 10 bases. CDR3 length: 15 residues. Germline values: CDR1 SGHNT, CDR2 YENEEA. The CDR3 nucleotides are TGTGCCAGCAGCCCCTATAGCGCTGGGGCCAACGTCCTGACTTTC. Translating gives CASSPYSAGANVLTF.

This sequence joins TRBV2 and TRBJ2-7; D might be TRBD1 (6 bases). Germline CDR1 reads SNHLY; CDR2 reads FYNNEI. Trimming left V 7 bases short and J 1 base short, with 14 bases between. The CDR3 is made up of 14 amino acids. CDR3 region: CASNAQGESYEQYF. For the CDR3, the DNA is TGTGCCAGCAACGCACAGGGAGAGTCCTACGAGCAGTACTTC.

The chain recombines TRBV7-9 with TRBJ1-4; 9 bases map to TRBD1. The CDR3 totals 18 residues. With V trimmed by 0 bases and J by 3 bases, 8 bases remained unmatched. The germline CDR1 and CDR2 sequences are SEHNR and FQNEAQ (reference sequence). The CDR3 sequence: CASSLAAGTGISNEKLFF. CDR3 nucleotides: TGTGCCAGCAGCTTAGCGGCCGGGACAGGGATCTCTAATGAAAAACTGTTTTTT.

V usage is TRBV30 and J usage is TRBJ1-6, with 11 bases that match TRBD1. In germline, CDR1 is GTSNPN, CDR2 SVGIG (reference sequence). Trimming removed 1 base from V and 7 bases from J; junction bases left unmatched: 6. The CDR3 sequence is 16 residues long. CDR3 coding DNA: TGTGCCTGGAGTGAGGGACAGGGGGTAGGAAATTCACCCCTCCACTTT. It yields the protein CAWSEGQGVGNSPLHF.

The V call is TRBV7-2, the J call TRBJ1-2, with unresolved D. Germline loops: CDR1 SGHTA, CDR2 FQGNSA. CDR3 length: 14 amino acids. V gave up 0 bases and J gave up 1 base, with 6 bases separating them. This CDR3 is CASSLAGSNYGYTF. As DNA, the CDR3 is TGTGCCAGCAGCTTAGCGGGCAGTAACTATGGCTACACCTTC.

The gene calls are TRBV7-3 and TRBJ2-7; 8 bases align to TRBD1. Germline assignment: CDR1 SGHTA and CDR2 FQGTGA. There are 13 residues in the CDR3. Unmatched junction bases numbered 1, after V lost 3 bases and J lost 3 bases. CDR3 DNA: TGTGCCAGCAGCTTTGGACAGGGCTACGAGCAGTACTTC. Amino acid sequence: CASSFGQGYEQYF.

This clone is a singleton in its sample. This rearrangement joins TRBV18 to TRBJ1-1, with TRBD1 matching 7 bases. The CDR3 is 15 residues long. V dropped 3 bases and J dropped 1; count of bases not matched to a gene: 5. Germline V gives CDR1 KGHSH, CDR2 LQKENI. CDR3 in amino acids: CASSPNTGANTEAFF. CDR3 DNA sequence: TGTGCCAGCTCACCGAATACAGGGGCGAACACTGAAGCTTTCTTT.

In nucleotides, the CDR3 is TGTGCCAGCAGTTATTCGGGGGGTGACCAGCCCCAGCATTTT. This codes for CASSYSGGDQPQHF. The chain recombines TRBV6-6 with TRBJ1-5; tentative D call: TRBD1 (5 bases). This CDR3 comprises 14 residues. Trimming took 3 bases from V and 7 from J, leaving 13 bases between them. Per germline, CDR1 MNHNY and CDR2 SVGAGI (reference sequence).

This rearrangement joins TRBV7-2 to TRBJ2-3; 9 nucleotides match TRBD2. V lost 5 bases, J lost 6 bases, and 18 bases stayed unmatched. Germline CDR1 and CDR2: SGHTA and FQGNSA. The CDR3 is made up of 18 amino acids. The DNA for the CDR3 is TGTGCCAGCAGCATAAGGTCCCCGGGACTAGCTGGGATCGATACGCAGTATTTT. Its translation: CASSIRSPGLAGIDTQYF.

The rearrangement uses TRBV18 and TRBJ1-1, with D maybe TRBD1 (6 bases). Trimming took 3 bases from V and 6 from J, leaving 20 bases between them. Germline values: CDR1 KGHSH, CDR2 LQKENI. This CDR3 has 16 amino acids. Written as DNA, the CDR3 is TGTGCCAGCTCACCGGGAGGGTTGGGGGCTGGCGCTGAAGCTTTCTTT. This gives the protein CASSPGGLGAGAEAFF.

The gene calls are TRBV19 and TRBJ1-4; D is ambiguous. V lost 5 bases and J 8 bases, leaving 9 bases between the germline ends. The CDR3 is made up of 12 amino acids. Germline V gene lookup returns CDR1 LNHDA and CDR2 SQIVND (reference sequence). The DNA of the CDR3 is TGTGCCAGTAGTGTAAGGCGGGAAAAACTGTTTTTT. The encoded protein is CASSVRREKLFF. The full variable domain, in which reference TRBV19 and TRBJ1-4 provide the parts outside the CDR3, is DGGITQSPKYLFRKEGQNVTLSCEQNLNHDAMYWYRQDPGQGLRLIYYSQIVNDFQKGDIAEGYSVSREKKESFPLTVTSAQKNPTAFYLCASSVRREKLFFGSGTQLSVL.

This chain connects TRBV18 to TRBJ2-7, with D perhaps TRBD1 (6 bases). Per germline, CDR1 KGHSH and CDR2 LQKENI. Trimming cost V 4 bases and J 0 bases, with 7 bases left between them. This CDR3 has 13 amino acids. The CDR3 here is CASSLDSSYEQYF. The CDR3 DNA reads TGTGCCAGCTCACTGGACAGCTCCTACGAGCAGTACTTC.

The CDR3 coding sequence is TGCGCCAGCAGCCCATATCCAACAGGGGGCTATGGCTACACCTTC. This sequence encodes CASSPYPTGGYGYTF. The chain couples TRBV5-1 to TRBJ1-2, with 8 bases identical to TRBD1. This CDR3 has 15 residues. Trimming at V came to 4 bases and at J to 4 bases, leaving 9 bases not matched to a gene. Per the germline V gene, CDR1 is SGHRS and CDR2 is YFSETQ.

CDR3 nucleotide sequence: TGTGCCAGCAGCGCCCGATCGACAGGGAGCTCCTACGAGCAGTACTTC. Its translation is CASSARSTGSSYEQYF. This chain connects TRBV9 to TRBJ2-7; 7 nucleotides match TRBD1. Losses at the gene ends were 3 bases for V and 0 bases for J; bases not matched to a gene: 9. The CDR3 contains 16 residues. The germline gives CDR1 SGDLS, CDR2 YYNGEE.

V is TRBV9 and J is TRBJ2-7; 11 positions agree with TRBD1. J gave up 5 bases and V 0 bases, and 1 base lay outside the gene matches. This CDR3 is built from 14 residues. CDR1 is SGDLS, CDR2 YYNGEE, per germline. The CDR3 DNA reads TGTGCCAGCAGCGTAGGGACAGGGGGCCACGAGCAGTACTTC. Protein product: CASSVGTGGHEQYF.

The V gene is TRBV9, the J gene TRBJ2-1, with 7 positions matching TRBD1. The CDR3 is 16 residues long. Trimming removed 0 bases from V and 9 bases from J; junction bases left unmatched: 12. Germline-derived CDR1 and CDR2 are SGDLS and YYNGEE. CDR3 coding DNA: TGTGCCAGCAGCGTAGCCTCGAGGGGGCGAATTAGTGAGCAGTTCTTC. This translates into CASSVASRGRISEQFF. Variable domain in full (rest from reference TRBV9 and TRBJ2-1): DSGVTQTPKHLITATGQRVTLRCSPRSGDLSVYWYQQSLDQGLQFLIQYYNGEERAKGNILERFSAQQFPDLHSELNLSSLELGDSALYFCASSVASRGRISEQFFGPGTRLTVL.

This clone was observed once. The chain joins TRBV15 to TRBJ2-1; the D is unclear. Germline CDR1 LNHNV, CDR2 YYDKDF (reference sequence). The CDR3 loop spans 14 amino acids. The V gene lost 1 base and the J gene lost 7 bases, with 11 bases spanning the gap. CDR3 in amino acids: CATSRASWANEQFF. The CDR3 DNA is TGTGCCACCAGCAGAGCCTCTTGGGCGAATGAGCAGTTCTTC.

The rearrangement links TRBV21-1 to TRBJ2-3; the table's D call TRBD1 went unverified against the DNA. TRBV21-1 is assigned pseudogene status. The CDR3 totals 17 residues. CDR3 region: CASSKGGRGRPADTQYF. The CDR3 region has the DNA TGTGCCAGCAGCAAAGGGGGAAGGGGGCGCCCCGCAGATACGCAGTATTTT.

The rearrangement uses TRBV5-8 and TRBJ2-3, with TRBD2 matching 8 bases. This CDR3 is built from 15 residues. V gave up 4 bases and J gave up 6 bases; unmatched junction bases: 10. Germline V gene sequence: CDR1 SGHTS, CDR2 YDEGEE. The CDR3 here is CASSPGTRLSDTQYF. In DNA, the CDR3 is TGTGCCAGCAGCCCCGGGACTAGATTATCGGATACGCAGTATTTT.

J is TRBJ2-7 and V is TRBV27; 9 bases agree with TRBD2. Looked up from germline, CDR1 is MNHEY and CDR2 is SMNVEV (reference sequence). The CDR3 has 15 amino acids. V was pared by 6 bases and J by 0 bases, with 6 bases of the junction left unmatched. The CDR3 reads CASSPAGGSSYEQYF. In DNA form, the CDR3 reads TGTGCCAGCAGCCCCGCGGGGGGGAGCTCCTACGAGCAGTACTTC.

V usage is TRBV18 and J usage is TRBJ2-2; no clear D. This CDR3 has 13 amino acids. The V end was cut by 3 bases, the J end by 2 bases, with 4 bases between. In germline, CDR1 is KGHSH, CDR2 LQKENI. This CDR3 reads CASSPSNTGELFF. For the CDR3, the DNA is TGTGCCAGCTCACCTTCTAACACCGGGGAGCTGTTTTTT.

This chain connects TRBV5-1 to TRBJ2-3; D unresolved. The germline V gene encodes CDR1 SGHRS and CDR2 YFSETQ. The CDR3 runs to 15 residues. With 0 bases removed from V and 1 base from J, the gap between germline ends came to 9 bases. The CDR3 loop is CASSLGSVGTDTQYF. CDR3 in DNA: TGCGCCAGCAGCTTGGGGTCGGTGGGCACAGATACGCAGTATTTT.

This clone came up a few times. The rearrangement links TRBV10-2 to TRBJ2-2, with 8 bases matching TRBD2. Germline-derived CDR1 and CDR2 are WSHSY and SAAADI. J was trimmed by 5 bases and V by 7 bases; bases with no gene match: 9. The length of the CDR3 is 15 residues. CDR3 in amino acids: CASTAGGRRTGELFF. The DNA of the CDR3 is TGCGCCAGCACGGCGGGGGGCCGGCGGACCGGGGAGCTGTTTTTT.

The V gene is TRBV29-1, the J gene TRBJ2-7; 9 bases are a match to TRBD1. Germline CDR1 SQVTM, CDR2 ANQGSEA. The CDR3 covers 12 residues. The J segment lost 2 bases and the V segment lost 6 bases, leaving 2 bases of the junction unmatched. The CDR3 nucleotides read TGCAGCGTCAGACAGGGGGCCTACGAGCAGTACTTC. It yields the protein CSVRQGAYEQYF.